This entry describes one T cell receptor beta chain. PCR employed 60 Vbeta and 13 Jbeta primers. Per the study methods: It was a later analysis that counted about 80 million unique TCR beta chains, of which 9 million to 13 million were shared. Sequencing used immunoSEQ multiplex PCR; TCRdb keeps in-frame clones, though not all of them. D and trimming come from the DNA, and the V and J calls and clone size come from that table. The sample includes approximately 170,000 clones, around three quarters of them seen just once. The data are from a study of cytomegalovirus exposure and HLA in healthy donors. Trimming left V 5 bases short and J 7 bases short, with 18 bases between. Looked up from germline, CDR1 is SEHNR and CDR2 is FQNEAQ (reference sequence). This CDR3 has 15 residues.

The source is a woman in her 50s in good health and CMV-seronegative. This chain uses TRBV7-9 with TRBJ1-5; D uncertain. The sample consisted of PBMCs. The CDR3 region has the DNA TGTGCCAGCAGCCCCCGTGGCGGCCGAGGACAGCCCCAGCATTTT. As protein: CASSPRGGRGQPQHF.